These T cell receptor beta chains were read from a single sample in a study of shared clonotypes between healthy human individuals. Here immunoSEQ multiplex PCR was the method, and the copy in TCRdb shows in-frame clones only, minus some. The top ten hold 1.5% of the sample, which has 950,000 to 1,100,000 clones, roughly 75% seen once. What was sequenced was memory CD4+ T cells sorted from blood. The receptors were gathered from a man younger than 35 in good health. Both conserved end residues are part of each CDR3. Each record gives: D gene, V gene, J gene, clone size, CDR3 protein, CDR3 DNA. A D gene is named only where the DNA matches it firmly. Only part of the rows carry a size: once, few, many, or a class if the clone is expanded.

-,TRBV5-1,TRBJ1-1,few,CASSPDSGGAEAFF,TGCGCCAGCAGCCCTGATTCAGGAGGCGCTGAAGCTTTCTTT
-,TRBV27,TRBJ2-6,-,CASQRYGTGANVLTF,TGTGCCAGCCAGAGGTACGGGACTGGGGCCAACGTCCTGACTTTC
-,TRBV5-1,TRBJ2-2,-,CASSFMGAGELFF,TGCGCCAGCAGCTTTATGGGCGCCGGGGAGCTGTTTTTT
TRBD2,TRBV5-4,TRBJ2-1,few,CASSLGGGGSYNEQFF,TGTGCCAGCAGCTTGGGTGGCGGGGGCTCCTACAATGAGCAGTTCTTC
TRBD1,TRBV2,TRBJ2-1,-,CASKPGRDRGPYNEQFF,TGTGCCAGCAAACCGGGGCGGGACAGGGGTCCCTACAATGAGCAGTTCTTC
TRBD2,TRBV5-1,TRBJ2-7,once,CASSSGTSGAYEQYF,TGCGCCAGCAGCTCCGGGACTAGCGGCGCCTACGAGCAGTACTTC
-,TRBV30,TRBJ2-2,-,CAWKLKQRNTGELFF,TGTGCCTGGAAGTTGAAACAGCGGAACACCGGGGAGCTGTTTTTT
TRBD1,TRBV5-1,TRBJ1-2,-,CASTSEVGQVCGYTF,TGCGCCAGCACCTCGGAGGTAGGACAGGTCTGTGGCTACACCTTC
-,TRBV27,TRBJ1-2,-,CASSSVGNYGYTF,TGTGCCAGCAGTTCAGTGGGAAACTATGGCTACACCTTC
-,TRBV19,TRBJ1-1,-,CASMRGYVDTEAFF,TGTGCCAGTATGAGAGGGTACGTGGACACTGAAGCTTTCTTT
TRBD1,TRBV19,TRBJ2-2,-,CASSGTANTGELFF,TGTGCCAGTTCCGGGACAGCGAACACCGGGGAGCTGTTTTTT
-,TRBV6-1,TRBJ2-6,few,CASSMDGSGANVLTF,TGTGCCAGCAGTATGGACGGCTCTGGGGCCAACGTCCTGACTTTC
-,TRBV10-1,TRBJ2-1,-,CASSESRFGAGEQFF,TGCGCCAGCAGTGAGTCCCGGTTTGGAGCGGGTGAGCAGTTCTTC
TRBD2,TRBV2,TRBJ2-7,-,CASSEAGVHEQYF,TGTGCCAGCAGTGAGGCGGGAGTACACGAGCAGTACTTC
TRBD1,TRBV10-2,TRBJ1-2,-,CASTLDRGRDYGYTF,TGCGCCAGCACGTTGGACAGGGGGAGAGACTATGGCTACACCTTC
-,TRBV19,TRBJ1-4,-,CASSMQGPNEKLFF,TGTGCCAGTAGTATGCAGGGTCCTAATGAAAAACTGTTTTTT
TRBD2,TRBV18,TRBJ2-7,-,CASSATSATSYEQYF,TGTGCCAGCTCGGCGACTAGCGCGACCTCCTACGAGCAGTACTTC
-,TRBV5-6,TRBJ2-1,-,CASSWRSGNRLYNEQFF,TGTGCCAGCAGCTGGAGATCGGGGAACCGACTTTACAATGAGCAGTTCTTC
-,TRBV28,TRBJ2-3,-,CASSQLGGTDTQYF,TGTGCCAGCAGTCAACTAGGGGGGACAGATACGCAGTATTTT
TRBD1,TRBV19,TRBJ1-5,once,CASSVSGTGGINQPQHF,TGTGCCAGTAGTGTCTCCGGGACAGGGGGCATCAATCAGCCCCAGCATTTT
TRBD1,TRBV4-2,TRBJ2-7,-,CASSHGRQGDAYEQYF,TGTGCCAGCAGCCATGGGCGGCAGGGGGACGCCTACGAGCAGTACTTC
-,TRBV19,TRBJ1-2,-,CASSFPGWEGYTF,TGTGCCAGTAGTTTCCCAGGGTGGGAAGGCTACACCTTC
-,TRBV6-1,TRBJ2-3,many,CASSDLVPQYF,TGTGCCAGCAGTGATCTAGTCCCCCAGTATTTT
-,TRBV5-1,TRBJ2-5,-,CASSPSQETQYF,TGCGCCAGCAGCCCTTCACAAGAGACCCAGTACTTC
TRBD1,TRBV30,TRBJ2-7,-,CAWSGVRGLYEQYF,TGTGCCTGGAGTGGAGTCAGGGGGCTGTACGAGCAGTACTTC
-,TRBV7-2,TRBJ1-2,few,CASASNGGGYTF,TGTGCCAGCGCCTCCAATGGGGGTGGCTACACCTTC
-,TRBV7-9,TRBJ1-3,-,CASSSQVLSGNTIYF,TGTGCCAGCAGCTCTCAGGTCCTCTCTGGAAACACCATATATTTT
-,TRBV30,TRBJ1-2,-,CAWSTPRNFPYGYTF,TGTGCCTGGAGTACCCCCAGGAATTTCCCCTATGGCTACACCTTC
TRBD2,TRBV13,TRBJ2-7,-,CASSSKTSGYSYEQYF,TGTGCCAGCAGCTCTAAGACTAGCGGATACTCCTACGAGCAGTACTTC
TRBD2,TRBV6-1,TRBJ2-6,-,CASSEGLASGANVLTF,TGTGCCAGCAGTGAGGGACTAGCTAGTGGGGCCAACGTCCTGACTTTC
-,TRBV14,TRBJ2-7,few,CASSQFLAHPYEQYF,TGTGCCAGCAGCCAATTTCTAGCTCACCCCTACGAGCAGTACTTC
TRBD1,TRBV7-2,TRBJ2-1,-,CASSSGQGFSYNEQFF,TGTGCCAGCAGCTCGGGACAGGGGTTCTCCTACAATGAGCAGTTCTTC
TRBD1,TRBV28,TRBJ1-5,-,CASRGGTGGFQPQHF,TGTGCCAGCAGGGGGGGGACAGGGGGCTTTCAGCCCCAGCATTTT
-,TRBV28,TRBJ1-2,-,CASSEGPGFYGYTF,TGTGCCAGCAGTGAGGGCCCGGGCTTCTATGGCTACACCTTC
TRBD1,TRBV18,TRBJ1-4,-,CASSSNTGGANEKLFF,TGTGCCAGCTCATCGAATACAGGGGGTGCTAATGAAAAACTGTTTTTT
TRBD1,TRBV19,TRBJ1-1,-,CASSRDRAMNTEAFF,TGTGCCAGTAGTAGAGACAGGGCTATGAACACTGAAGCTTTCTTT
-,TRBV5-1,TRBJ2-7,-,CASSLLNYEQYF,TGCGCCAGCAGCCTTCTTAACTACGAGCAGTACTTC
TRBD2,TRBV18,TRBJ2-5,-,CASSPAPASGATTQYF,TGTGCCAGCTCACCAGCCCCCGCTAGCGGGGCGACAACCCAGTACTTC
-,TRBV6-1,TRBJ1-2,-,CASNRQDISWYGYTF,TGTGCCAGCAACAGGCAGGATATAAGTTGGTATGGCTACACCTTC
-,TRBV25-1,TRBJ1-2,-,CASTPGSGGRISGYTF,TGTGCCAGCACCCCCGGCTCGGGGGGCAGAATTAGTGGCTACACCTTC
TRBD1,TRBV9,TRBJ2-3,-,CASSVGQGATDTQYF,TGTGCCAGCAGCGTAGGGCAGGGGGCAACAGATACGCAGTATTTT
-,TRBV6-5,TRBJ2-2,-,CASMGRERFTGELFF,TGTGCCAGCATGGGAAGGGAGCGGTTCACCGGGGAGCTGTTTTTT
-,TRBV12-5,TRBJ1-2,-,CASGLVLGTRDTSHGGYTF,TGTGCTAGTGGTTTGGTACTAGGAACCCGGGACACATCCCATGGTGGCTACACCTTC
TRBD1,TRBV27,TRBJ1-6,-,CASSSGTANSPLHF,TGTGCCAGCAGTTCCGGGACAGCTAATTCACCCCTCCACTTT
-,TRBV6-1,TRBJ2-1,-,CASNTGTYYNEQFF,TGTGCCAGCAATACCGGGACTTACTACAATGAGCAGTTCTTC
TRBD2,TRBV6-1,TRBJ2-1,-,CASSKLAGEYNEQFF,TGTGCCAGCAGCAAGCTAGCGGGAGAGTACAATGAGCAGTTCTTC
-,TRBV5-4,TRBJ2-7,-,CASSTLSGRYEQYF,TGTGCCAGCAGCACTTTAAGCGGCCGCTACGAGCAGTACTTC
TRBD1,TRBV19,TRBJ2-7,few,CASRGTGAYEQYF,TGTGCCAGCCGCGGGACAGGGGCCTACGAGCAGTACTTC
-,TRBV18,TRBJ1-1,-,CASSQRTANWGAFF,TGTGCCAGCTCACAAAGGACGGCGAATTGGGGAGCTTTCTTT